The clone carrying this TCR beta chain was recorded a few times. What it binds is unknown. The entry originates in a study of spatial heterogeneity in lung cancer. MiXCR was run by TCRdb on the 5' RACE reads, yielding one entry per CDR3 protein. Counted here are around 75,000 distinct CDR3 sequences, approximately 12% occurring once; the ten biggest clones make up approximately 7%. General observations from the study: Circulating ubiquitous expanded tumor TCRs were observed more frequently at resection than at follow-up.

Time point in this sample: sample taken at primary tumor resection. Sequencing of whole RNA from tumor, nontumor lung or frozen PBMC involved no sorting. This TCR was sampled from a male donor with early-stage non-small cell lung cancer. The specimen comprised PBMCs, sampled at surgery.

CDR3: CASSLNSYEQYF. The CDR3 bases are TGTGCCAGCAGCCTCAACTCCTACGAGCAGTACTTC. This chain joins TRBV7-2 and TRBJ2-7; D uncertain. Looked up from germline, CDR1 is SGHTA and CDR2 is FQGNSA. V lost 5 bases and J lost 0, with 5 bases in between. This CDR3 comprises 12 residues.